This TCR beta chain was found in a study of control samples from healthy donors and cancer patients. Trimming took off 8 bases at V and 8 bases at J, with 18 bases between the two ends. The V gene's germline CDR1 is SQVTM and CDR2 ANQGSEA. The CDR3 has 12 residues. The assay was immunoSEQ multiplex PCR, and TCRdb's table has in-frame clones only and misses some. The sample contains about 150,000 clones, more than 85% of which appear only once. The origin of this receptor is a middle-aged woman in good health. The gene calls are TRBV29-1 and TRBJ1-2; D not resolved. Sequencing was carried out using blood. CDR3 sequence: CSIFGEAGGYTF. The CDR3 region has the DNA TGCAGCATATTTGGGGAAGCCGGGGGCTACACCTTC.